Shown below are 29 T cell receptor beta chains from a single sample sequenced in a study of PD-1 blockade in mismatch repair-deficient tumors. Clones were sequenced by immunoSEQ multiplex PCR, and TCRdb holds only the in-frame ones, with some missing. The sample comprises just under 65,000 clones, about 91% of which are singletons, and approximately 15% rests with the top ten. The starting material was peripheral blood, obtained 52 weeks after starting pembrolizumab. These receptors were obtained from an adult with mismatch repair-deficient cancer.

This clone was recorded only once. The chain joins TRBV6-1 to TRBJ1-2; tentative D call: TRBD1 (5 bases). Germline loops: CDR1 MNHNS, CDR2 SASEGT. The CDR3 runs to 11 residues. The V end was cut by 8 bases, the J end by 8 bases, with 12 bases between. CDR3 protein: CASVSGPGYTF. The CDR3 bases are TGTGCCAGCGTTTCAGGGCCGGGCTACACCTTC.

The CDR3: CASSPSGNYYEQYF. The CDR3 DNA follows: TGTGCCAGCAGCCCCAGCGGGAACTACTACGAGCAGTACTTC. The chain uses TRBV6-5 and TRBJ2-7, with 7 bases fitting TRBD2. The CDR3 totals 14 residues. Looked up from germline, CDR1 is MNHEY and CDR2 is SVGAGI. V lost 6 bases to trimming and J lost 3 bases; unmatched junction nucleotides: 8.

The chain employs TRBV7-9 and TRBJ2-5; D is possibly TRBD1 (6 bases). The CDR3 sequence is 14 residues long. Germline assignment: CDR1 SEHNR and CDR2 FQNEAQ (reference sequence). V dropped 2 bases and J dropped 1 base, with 8 bases sitting between them. The DNA for the CDR3 is TGTGCCAGCAGCTTATTACAGGGCCAAGAGACCCAGTACTTC. Translation: CASSLLQGQETQYF.

This clone was observed a handful of times. The rearrangement uses TRBV4-1 and TRBJ1-5; D is possibly TRBD1 (6 bases). The V gene's germline CDR1 is MGHRA and CDR2 YSYEKL. This CDR3 is built from 14 residues. V was clipped by 4 bases and J by 6 bases, with 13 bases between them. CDR3 coding DNA: TGCGCCAGCAGCCCAGACAGGCTGGGTCAGCCCCAGCATTTT. Amino acids: CASSPDRLGQPQHF.

The chain couples TRBV28 to TRBJ2-3; 10 bases map to TRBD2. V shed 3 bases and J 2 bases; nucleotides not matched to a gene: 5. The CDR3 runs 16 residues. Germline lookup yields CDR1 MDHEN and CDR2 SYDVKM. DNA for the CDR3: TGTGCCAGCAGTTTCTCGGGGACTAGCGTCACAGATACGCAGTATTTT. Translation gives CASSFSGTSVTDTQYF.

The chain has TRBV28 and TRBJ2-5; TRBD2 might be the D (6 bases). V lost 10 bases and J lost 2, with 14 bases in between. This CDR3 has 13 residues. Looked up from germline, CDR1 is MDHEN and CDR2 is SYDVKM. CDR3 nucleotide sequence: TGTGCCACCTCCCCCCGGGGGCAAGAGACCCAGTACTTC. Translated, it gives CATSPRGQETQYF.

The chain couples TRBV18 to TRBJ2-5, with 8 bases that match TRBD1. The germline V gene has CDR1 KGHSH and CDR2 LQKENI. This CDR3 comprises 15 residues. V dropped 5 bases and J dropped 4; count of bases not matched to a gene: 9. The CDR3 region has the DNA TGTGCCAGCTCAGAAGACAGGGGTGGCGGAGAGACCCAGTACTTC. Amino acid sequence: CASSEDRGGGETQYF.

The rearrangement joins TRBV27 to TRBJ2-7, with TRBD1 as a possible D gene (5 bases). Per the germline V gene, CDR1 is MNHEY and CDR2 is SMNVEV (reference sequence). The V gene lost 2 bases and the J gene lost 6 bases, with 17 bases spanning the gap. The CDR3 length is 15 residues. The CDR3 coding sequence is TGTGCCAGCAGTTTAGGGGCAGGTGGTCTGCCCGAGCAGTACTTC. It is translated as CASSLGAGGLPEQYF.

This clone was observed once. The CDR3 is CASSRPGSDRSYEQYF. In DNA form, the CDR3 reads TGTGCCAGCAGCCGCCCCGGTAGCGACCGCTCCTACGAGCAGTACTTC. The chain combines TRBV5-4 with TRBJ2-7; tentatively, D is TRBD2 (5 bases). CDR1 is SGHNT and CDR2 is YYREEE in the germline V gene (reference sequence). This CDR3 spans 16 amino acids. The V end lost 4 bases, the J end lost 0 bases, and 17 bases lay between the germline ends.

J is TRBJ2-1 and V is TRBV5-1; 7 bases align to TRBD2. This CDR3 has 14 residues. Germline V lookup: CDR1 SGHRS, CDR2 YFSETQ. Losses at the gene ends were 1 base for V and 9 bases for J; bases not matched to a gene: 7. The CDR3, as DNA: TGCGCCAGCAGCTTGCTAGCGGTAAATGCTGAGCAGTTCTTC. Translated: CASSLLAVNAEQFF.

The J gene is TRBJ1-4, the V gene TRBV12-1. TRBV12-1 is a listed pseudogene. CDR3 length: 15 residues. Here the CDR3 DNA reads TGTGCCAGCAGCTTACGGACCGGGCGGAGTGAAAAACTGTTTTTT. It specifies CASSLRTGRSEKLFF.

The V call is TRBV19, the J call TRBJ2-7, with D possibly called TRBD1 or TRBD2 (7 bases each). CDR1 LNHDA and CDR2 SQIVND come from the germline V gene (reference sequence). Between the trimmed V and J ends, which lost 4 bases and 0 bases, there was a span of 22 bases. CDR3 length equals 18 residues. The CDR3 region is CASSKSPKRDSSSYEQYF. For the CDR3, the DNA is TGTGCCAGTAGTAAGTCCCCTAAGCGGGACAGTAGCTCCTACGAGCAGTACTTC.

The chain recombines TRBV12-5 with TRBJ2-1; 8 nucleotides align to TRBD1. The V and J ends lost 6 bases and 4 bases, in that order; junction bases with no gene match: 5. This CDR3 contains 14 residues. Germline V gene data show CDR1 as LGHNT and CDR2 as FRNRAP. The CDR3 sequence is CASGRTGLYNEQFF. In DNA, the CDR3 is TGTGCTAGTGGCCGGACAGGGTTATACAATGAGCAGTTCTTC. The whole variable domain, filled in from reference TRBV12-5 and TRBJ2-1, reads DARVTQTPRHKVTEMGQEVTMRCQPILGHNTVFWYRQTMMQGLELLAYFRNRAPLDDSGMPKDRFSAEMPDATLATLKIQPSEPRDSAVYFCASGRTGLYNEQFFGPGTRLTVL.

This chain connects TRBV6-7 to TRBJ2-7; weak D call: TRBD1 (5 bases). TRBV6-7 is sorted into the ORF group, with uncertain function. The CDR3 covers 15 residues. Trimming pared 0 bases from V and 3 bases from J, leaving 12 bases between. CDR3 in amino acids: CASSYSMTGHYEQYF. DNA for the CDR3: TGTGCCAGCAGTTACTCCATGACTGGACACTACGAGCAGTACTTC.

This chain links TRBV27 with TRBJ1-5; D not certain. V was cut by 3 bases and J by 5 bases, with 8 bases left in between. The CDR3 totals 13 residues. The V gene's germline CDR1 is MNHEY and CDR2 SMNVEV (reference sequence). The CDR3 sequence is CASSFSEYQPQHF. The CDR3, as DNA: TGTGCCAGCAGTTTTTCGGAATATCAGCCCCAGCATTTT.

The chain carries TRBV9 and TRBJ2-3, with D tentatively TRBD2 (6 bases). The CDR3 is made up of 16 amino acids. Germline V lookup: CDR1 SGDLS, CDR2 YYNGEE. With 3 bases removed from V and 0 bases from J, the gap between germline ends came to 14 bases. The CDR3 spells CASSAGLYTSTDTQYF. In DNA form, the CDR3 reads TGTGCCAGCAGCGCCGGACTATATACTAGCACAGATACGCAGTATTTT.

This clone was seen a single time. V gene TRBV7-2 combines with J gene TRBJ2-1; 7 bases line up with TRBD2. With 5 bases clipped from V and 0 bases from J, the junction kept 4 bases outside the gene matches. Germline V gives CDR1 SGHTA, CDR2 FQGNSA. The CDR3 extends over 15 amino acids. Here the CDR3 DNA reads TGTGCCAGCAGCATTAGCGGGCCCTCCTACAATGAGCAGTTCTTC. This translates into CASSISGPSYNEQFF.

The J gene is TRBJ2-7, the V gene TRBV5-1; 9 bases align to TRBD1. The germline gives CDR1 SGHRS, CDR2 YFSETQ. The junction had 7 bases not matched to a gene; V was cut back by 3 bases and J by 3 bases. CDR3 length: 15 residues. In DNA, the CDR3 is TGCGCCAGCAGCTCCTCGACAGGGGGAAGCTACGAGCAGTACTTC. It encodes CASSSSTGGSYEQYF.

V and J are TRBV7-3 and TRBJ2-1; 16 bases align to TRBD2. Looked up from germline, CDR1 is SGHTA and CDR2 is FQGTGA. The CDR3 covers 15 residues. The V gene end was trimmed by 5 bases and the J gene end by 9 bases; junction bases not matched to a gene: 4. CDR3 residues: CASSQGLAGGGEQFF. In DNA, the CDR3 is TGTGCCAGCAGCCAGGGACTAGCGGGAGGGGGTGAGCAGTTCTTC.

This chain links TRBV4-3 with TRBJ2-7, with D tentatively TRBD2 (6 bases). V was clipped by 3 bases and J by 6 bases, with 18 bases between them. CDR1 is LGHNA and CDR2 is YSLEER in the germline V gene. The CDR3 runs 15 residues. Written as DNA, the CDR3 is TGCGCCAGCAGCCAGGAAGCCGGGAGTTTAGGCGAGCAGTACTTC. Encoded protein: CASSQEAGSLGEQYF.

The chain is built from TRBV19 and TRBJ2-7, with 10 bases identical to TRBD2. V was clipped by 4 bases and J by 3 bases; unmatched bases: 3. Germline V gives CDR1 LNHDA, CDR2 SQIVND (reference sequence). The length of the CDR3 is 14 residues. This chain's CDR3 is CASSSASGSYEQYF. The CDR3 DNA reads as TGTGCCAGTAGTAGTGCTAGCGGGAGCTACGAGCAGTACTTC.

The chain employs TRBV27 and TRBJ2-4; the match to TRBD2 covers 9 bases. The CDR3 totals 18 residues. Germline-derived CDR1 and CDR2 are MNHEY and SMNVEV (reference sequence). Germline trimming cut 2 bases from V and 0 bases from J; bases unmatched to any gene: 8. CDR3: CASSLTVSGSGAKNIQYF. The CDR3 DNA reads TGTGCCAGCAGTTTAACAGTTAGCGGGAGTGGAGCCAAAAACATTCAGTACTTC.

This clone was observed a single time. The V and J genes are TRBV6-5 and TRBJ2-3; TRBD2 aligns across 7 bases. V dropped 0 bases and J dropped 2; count of bases not matched to a gene: 5. This CDR3 spans 16 amino acids. CDR1 is MNHEY and CDR2 is SVGAGI in the germline V gene. The CDR3 coding sequence is TGTGCCAGCAGTTACTCCGAGACTAGCCACACAGATACGCAGTATTTT. This sequence encodes CASSYSETSHTDTQYF.

The chain recombines TRBV5-1 with TRBJ2-5; TRBD2 matches 9 bases. The CDR3 loop spans 16 amino acids. The trim removed 3 bases at V and 5 bases at J, leaving 11 bases unmatched. Germline loops: CDR1 SGHRS, CDR2 YFSETQ. The CDR3 reads CASSSVGLAGTETQYF. The CDR3 DNA sequence: TGCGCCAGCAGCTCGGTCGGGCTAGCGGGAACCGAGACCCAGTACTTC.

This clone has only one observation. This rearrangement joins TRBV7-8 to TRBJ1-5, with no clear D. Per germline, CDR1 SGHVS and CDR2 FQNEAQ. The CDR3 runs 17 residues. V shed 0 bases and J shed 0 bases, with 12 bases lying between them. CDR3 amino acids: CASSLAGGRASNQPQHF. The DNA for the CDR3 is TGTGCCAGCAGCTTAGCGGGAGGGAGGGCTAGCAATCAGCCCCAGCATTTT.

This clone was detected only once. The J gene is TRBJ1-4, the V gene TRBV10-3; 9 positions agree with TRBD1. The CDR3 has 15 amino acids. The V gene end was trimmed by 3 bases and the J gene end by 8 bases; junction bases not matched to a gene: 7. Germline values: CDR1 ENHRY, CDR2 SYGVKD. CDR3: CAISDLGQGSEKLFF. DNA of the CDR3: TGTGCCATCAGTGATCTGGGACAGGGTAGCGAAAAACTGTTTTTT.

In its sample, this clone was seen once. The chain joins TRBV11-2 to TRBJ2-7, with 9 nucleotides matching TRBD1. In germline, CDR1 is SGHAT, CDR2 FQNNGV. The junction had 5 bases not matched to a gene; V was cut back by 1 base and J by 4 bases. The CDR3 contains 15 residues. This chain's CDR3 is CASSLVGTGLYEQYF. The CDR3 DNA is TGTGCCAGCAGCTTAGTTGGGACAGGGCTTTACGAGCAGTACTTC.

This rearrangement joins TRBV6-5 to TRBJ1-5; D not certain. CDR3 length: 15 amino acids. Germline V gene data show CDR1 as MNHEY and CDR2 as SVGAGI. V was trimmed by 4 bases and J by 0 bases, leaving 10 bases between them. Here the CDR3 reads CASSSQRPSNQPQHF. The CDR3 DNA is TGTGCCAGCAGTTCACAGAGGCCTAGCAATCAGCCCCAGCATTTT.

A few counts support this clone. V gene TRBV5-8 combines with J gene TRBJ2-2, with 7 nucleotides matching TRBD1. The germline CDR1 and CDR2 sequences are SGHTS and YDEGEE. The CDR3 totals 15 residues. V lost 4 bases to trimming and J lost 9 bases; unmatched junction nucleotides: 12. The CDR3 protein is CASSVDRVDYRELFF. The CDR3 DNA reads TGTGCCAGCAGCGTCGACAGGGTGGATTACCGGGAGCTGTTTTTT.